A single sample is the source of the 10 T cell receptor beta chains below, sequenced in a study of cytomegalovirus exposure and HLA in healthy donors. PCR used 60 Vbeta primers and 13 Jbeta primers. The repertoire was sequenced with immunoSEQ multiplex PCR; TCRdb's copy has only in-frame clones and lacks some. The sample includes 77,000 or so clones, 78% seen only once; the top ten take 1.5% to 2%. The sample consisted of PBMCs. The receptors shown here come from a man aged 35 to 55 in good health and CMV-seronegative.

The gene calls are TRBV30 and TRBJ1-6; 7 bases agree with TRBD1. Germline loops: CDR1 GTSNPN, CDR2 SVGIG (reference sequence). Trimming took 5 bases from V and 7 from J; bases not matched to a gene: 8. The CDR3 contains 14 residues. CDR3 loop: CAWETGTANSPLHF. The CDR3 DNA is TGTGCCTGGGAAACCGGGACAGCCAATTCACCCCTCCACTTT.

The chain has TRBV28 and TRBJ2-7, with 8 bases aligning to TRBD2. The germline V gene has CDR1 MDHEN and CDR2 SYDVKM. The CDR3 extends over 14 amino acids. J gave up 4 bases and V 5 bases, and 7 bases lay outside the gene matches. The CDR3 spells CASSTPGGTYEQYF. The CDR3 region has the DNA TGTGCCAGCAGTACCCCGGGGGGGACATACGAGCAGTACTTC.

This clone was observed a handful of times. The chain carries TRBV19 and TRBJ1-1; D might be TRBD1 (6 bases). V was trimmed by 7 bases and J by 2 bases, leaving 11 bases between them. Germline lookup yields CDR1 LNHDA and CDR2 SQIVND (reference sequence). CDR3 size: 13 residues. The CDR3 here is CASTGTYNTEAFF. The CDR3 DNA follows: TGTGCCAGTACCGGGACATATAACACTGAAGCTTTCTTT.

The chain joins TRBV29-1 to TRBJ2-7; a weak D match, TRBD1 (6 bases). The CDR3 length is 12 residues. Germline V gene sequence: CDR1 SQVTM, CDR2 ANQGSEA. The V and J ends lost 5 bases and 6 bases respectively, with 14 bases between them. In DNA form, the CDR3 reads TGCAGCGTTCCCAGGGGTCAGGGCGAGCAGTACTTC. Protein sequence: CSVPRGQGEQYF.

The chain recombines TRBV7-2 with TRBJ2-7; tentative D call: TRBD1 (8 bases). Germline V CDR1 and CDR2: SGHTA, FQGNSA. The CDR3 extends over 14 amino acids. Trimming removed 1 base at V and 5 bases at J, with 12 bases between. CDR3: CASSLGTGRDEQYF. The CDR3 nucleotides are TGTGCCAGCAGCTTAGGGACAGGGAGGGACGAGCAGTACTTC.

CDR3 sequence reads: CAISESASGIYNEQFF. In DNA, the CDR3 is TGTGCCATCAGTGAGTCGGCCAGCGGAATCTACAATGAGCAGTTCTTC. The chain recombines TRBV10-3 with TRBJ2-1, with a weak D call TRBD2 (5 bases). V gave up 0 bases and J gave up 3 bases, with 12 bases separating them. The CDR3 runs 16 residues. Germline V gene lookup returns CDR1 ENHRY and CDR2 SYGVKD.

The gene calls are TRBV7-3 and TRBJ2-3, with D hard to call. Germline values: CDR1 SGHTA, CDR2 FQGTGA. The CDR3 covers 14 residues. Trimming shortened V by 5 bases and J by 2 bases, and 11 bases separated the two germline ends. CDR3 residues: CASSQVPDTDTQYF. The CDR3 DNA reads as TGTGCCAGCAGCCAAGTCCCAGACACAGATACGCAGTATTTT.

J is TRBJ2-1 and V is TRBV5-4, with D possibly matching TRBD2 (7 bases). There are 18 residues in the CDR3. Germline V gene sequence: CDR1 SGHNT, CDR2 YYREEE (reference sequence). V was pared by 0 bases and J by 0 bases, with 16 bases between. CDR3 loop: CASSLGGGAGNSYNEQFF. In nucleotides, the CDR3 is TGTGCCAGCAGCTTGGGGGGGGGCGCGGGTAACTCCTACAATGAGCAGTTCTTC.

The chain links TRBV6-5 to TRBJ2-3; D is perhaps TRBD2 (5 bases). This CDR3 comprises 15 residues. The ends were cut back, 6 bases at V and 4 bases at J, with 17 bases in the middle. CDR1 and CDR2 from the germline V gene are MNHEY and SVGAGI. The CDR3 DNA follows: TGTGCCAGCAGCAACCGGGCCCCGAGGGCAGATACGCAGTATTTT. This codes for CASSNRAPRADTQYF.

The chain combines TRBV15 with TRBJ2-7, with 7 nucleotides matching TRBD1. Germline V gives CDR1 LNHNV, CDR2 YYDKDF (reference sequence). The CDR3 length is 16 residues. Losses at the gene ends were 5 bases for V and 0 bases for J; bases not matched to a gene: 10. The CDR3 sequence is CATSGTVSYPSYEQYF. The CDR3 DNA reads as TGTGCCACCAGCGGGACAGTCTCTTATCCCTCCTACGAGCAGTACTTC.